A single sample gave rise to the 22 T cell receptor beta chains below, sequenced in a study of cytomegalovirus exposure and HLA in healthy donors. With 60 Vbeta and 13 Jbeta primers, the PCR was carried out. The repertoire was sequenced with immunoSEQ multiplex PCR; TCRdb's copy has only in-frame clones and lacks some. The sample carries 95,000 to 150,000 clones, roughly 77% recorded once. Sequencing used PBMCs. The receptors originated from a man aged 40-49 years in good health and CMV-seronegative.

The chain has TRBV6-5 and TRBJ2-2; 7 bases are a match to TRBD1. Per germline, CDR1 MNHEY and CDR2 SVGAGI. V shed 6 bases, J shed 5 bases, and the junction held 3 bases outside the gene matches. The CDR3 has 13 residues. CDR3 sequence (DNA): TGTGCCAGCAGGACACAGGGGACCGGGGAGCTGTTTTTT. Translating gives CASRTQGTGELFF.

This rearrangement joins TRBV28 to TRBJ2-3; D remains ambiguous. Germline V lookup: CDR1 MDHEN, CDR2 SYDVKM. The CDR3 is 15 residues long. Trimming took 5 bases from V and 5 from J, leaving 17 bases between them. In DNA form, the CDR3 reads TGTGCCAGCAGTAGAGCGTCCCACCGAGGAGATACGCAGTATTTT. This translates into CASSRASHRGDTQYF.

The rearrangement uses TRBV18 and TRBJ1-1; unclear D gene. The germline V and J ends were trimmed by 8 bases and 1 base, with 11 bases remaining between them. This CDR3 is built from 13 residues. Germline assignment: CDR1 KGHSH and CDR2 LQKENI. The CDR3 nucleotides are TGTGCCAGCGAGGCTAGCAGGAACACTGAAGCTTTCTTT. This encodes CASEASRNTEAFF.

The chain is built from TRBV19 and TRBJ2-5; perhaps TRBD1 as D (5 bases). Between the trimmed V and J ends, which lost 2 bases and 1 base, there was a span of 5 bases. The CDR3 spans 13 residues. Germline CDR1 reads LNHDA; CDR2 reads SQIVND (reference sequence). The CDR3 loop reads CASSITGQETQYF. Here the CDR3 DNA reads TGTGCCAGTAGTATAACAGGCCAAGAGACCCAGTACTTC. Using reference TRBV19 and TRBJ2-5 for the parts outside the CDR3, the full variable domain is DGGITQSPKYLFRKEGQNVTLSCEQNLNHDAMYWYRQDPGQGLRLIYYSQIVNDFQKGDIAEGYSVSREKKESFPLTVTSAQKNPTAFYLCASSITGQETQYFGPGTRLLVL.

In regard to this clone: A read error may produce the germline difference seen at one junction end. The chain employs TRBV18 and TRBJ2-6, with a tentative D call TRBD1 (5 bases). The CDR3 has 14 amino acids. Germline V CDR1 and CDR2: KGHSH, LQKENI. The CDR3 sequence is CASSESSGANGLTF. CDR3 DNA sequence: TGTGCCAGCTCGGAGAGCTCTGGGGCCAACGGCCTGACTTTC.

This clone showed up just a few times. This chain joins TRBV7-8 and TRBJ2-2; D not resolved. Germline lookup yields CDR1 SGHVS and CDR2 FQNEAQ. V was pared by 1 base and J by 4 bases, with 7 bases between. The CDR3 spans 14 residues. DNA of the CDR3: TGTGCCAGCAGCTTAGGATCTACCACCGGGGAGCTGTTTTTT. It codes for CASSLGSTTGELFF.

V gene TRBV6-4 combines with J gene TRBJ2-2; D uncertain. Trimming shortened V by 5 bases and J by 6 bases, and 13 bases separated the two germline ends. Per the germline V gene, CDR1 is MRHNA and CDR2 is SNTAGT. This CDR3 is 14 amino acids long. The CDR3, as DNA: TGTGCCAGCAGTCGGATGGAGTGGGCCGGGGAGCTGTTTTTT. This gives the protein CASSRMEWAGELFF.

The rearrangement uses TRBV19 and TRBJ2-7; 8 bases fit TRBD2. CDR3 length equals 17 residues. Germline V gene sequence: CDR1 LNHDA, CDR2 SQIVND (reference sequence). With V trimmed by 8 bases and J by 1 base, 16 bases remained unmatched. CDR3 coding DNA: TGTGCCAGTTCGGGAGGGGGTAGCGGAGCCCGGTCCTACGAGCAGTACTTC. It yields the protein CASSGGGSGARSYEQYF.

The chain is built from TRBV7-8 and TRBJ1-5; 7 bases are a match to TRBD1. The germline CDR1 and CDR2 sequences are SGHVS and FQNEAQ. The CDR3 contains 15 residues. The junction had 7 bases not matched to a gene; V was cut back by 3 bases and J by 5 bases. The CDR3 protein is CASSFLDRSYQPQHF. The CDR3 DNA reads TGTGCCAGCAGCTTTTTGGACAGGAGTTATCAGCCCCAGCATTTT.

In this sample, this clone turned up a few times. The V gene is TRBV18, the J gene TRBJ2-2; TRBD2 matches at 9 bases. The CDR3 spans 15 residues. The ends lost 2 bases at V and 5 bases at J; junction bases unmatched: 3. From germline, CDR1 is KGHSH and CDR2 LQKENI. Written as DNA, the CDR3 is TGTGCCAGCTCACCAAGTCTAGCGGGAACCGGGGAGCTGTTTTTT. As protein: CASSPSLAGTGELFF.

V and J are TRBV6-5 and TRBJ2-7; 7 bases line up with TRBD1. CDR1 and CDR2 from the germline V gene are MNHEY and SVGAGI. V gave up 4 bases and J gave up 2 bases; unmatched junction bases: 2. This CDR3 has 13 amino acids. In nucleotides, the CDR3 is TGTGCCAGCAGTTTTACAGGGGCCTACGAGCAGTACTTC. Its protein product is CASSFTGAYEQYF.

This sequence joins TRBV11-2 and TRBJ1-2, with 9 bases fitting TRBD1. Germline loops: CDR1 SGHAT, CDR2 FQNNGV. J was trimmed by 3 bases and V by 4 bases; bases with no gene match: 6. The CDR3 is 15 residues long. CDR3 sequence (DNA): TGTGCCAGCAGCTCATGGACAGGGGAGGACTATGGCTACACCTTC. This sequence encodes CASSSWTGEDYGYTF.

The J gene is TRBJ2-3, the V gene TRBV5-4; the match to TRBD2 covers 10 bases. The CDR3 covers 15 residues. V lost 7 bases to trimming and J lost 0 bases; unmatched junction nucleotides: 5. Germline CDR1 reads SGHNT; CDR2 reads YYREEE (reference sequence). CDR3 in amino acids: CASDLAGGSTDTQYF. The CDR3 DNA sequence: TGTGCCAGCGACTTAGCGGGAGGTAGCACAGATACGCAGTATTTT.

This chain uses TRBV2 with TRBJ1-6; 11 bases agree with TRBD1. CDR3 length: 14 amino acids. Looked up from germline, CDR1 is SNHLY and CDR2 is FYNNEI. V shed 7 bases and J 8 bases; nucleotides not matched to a gene: 4. CDR3 bases: TGTGCCAGCAATACGGGACAGGGGGATTCACCCCTCCACTTT. Protein product: CASNTGQGDSPLHF.

J is TRBJ2-3 and V is TRBV9, with 12 bases fitting TRBD2. Losses at the gene ends were 0 bases for V and 6 bases for J; bases not matched to a gene: 2. This CDR3 has 15 amino acids. Germline CDR1 and CDR2: SGDLS and YYNGEE. The CDR3, as DNA: TGTGCCAGCAGCGTAGCTAGCGGGGGGGTGGATACGCAGTATTTT. Translating it yields CASSVASGGVDTQYF.

The J gene is TRBJ2-1, the V gene TRBV7-9; 9 nucleotides agree with TRBD1. V shed 3 bases and J 5 bases; nucleotides not matched to a gene: 2. This CDR3 is 14 amino acids long. CDR1 is SEHNR, CDR2 FQNEAQ, per germline (reference sequence). DNA of the CDR3: TGTGCCAGCAGCTTGGGACAGGGAGACAATGAGCAGTTCTTC. Its protein is CASSLGQGDNEQFF.

The J gene is TRBJ2-1, the V gene TRBV4-2; 11 bases match TRBD2. The CDR3 runs 16 residues. Germline values: CDR1 LGHNA, CDR2 YNFKEQ. V gave up 2 bases and J gave up 4 bases; unmatched junction bases: 4. The CDR3 loop reads CASSQPGLAEYNEQFF. The DNA of the CDR3 is TGTGCCAGCAGCCAACCGGGACTAGCGGAGTACAATGAGCAGTTCTTC.

The chain is built from TRBV5-5 and TRBJ1-6; no clear D. V shed 5 bases and J shed 7 bases, with 10 bases lying between them. The V gene's germline CDR1 is SGHKS and CDR2 YYEKEE (reference sequence). CDR3 length: 13 amino acids. The DNA of the CDR3 is TGTGCCAGCAGTACGGGTTACAATTCACCCCTCCACTTT. It yields the protein CASSTGYNSPLHF.

The rearrangement joins TRBV6-6 to TRBJ1-5; unclear D gene. The CDR3 length is 14 residues. Germline V lookup: CDR1 MNHNY, CDR2 SVGAGI (reference sequence). Trimming took off 6 bases at V and 1 base at J, with 10 bases between the two ends. The CDR3 is CASRPGMSNQPQHF. CDR3 nucleotides: TGTGCCAGCAGGCCAGGAATGAGCAATCAGCCCCAGCATTTT.

The chain recombines TRBV7-8 with TRBJ1-2; a possible D gene is TRBD1 (5 bases). CDR3 size: 13 residues. The germline gives CDR1 SGHVS, CDR2 FQNEAQ. The V end lost 3 bases, the J end lost 4 bases, and 9 bases lay between the germline ends. In DNA form, the CDR3 reads TGTGCCAGCAGCTTGGGCGGGACCTATGGCTACACCTTC. Translating gives CASSLGGTYGYTF. Variable domain in full (rest from reference TRBV7-8 and TRBJ1-2): GAGVSQSPRYKVAKRGQDVALRCDPISGHVSLFWYQQALGQGPEFLTYFQNEAQLDKSGLPSDRFFAERPEGSVSTLKIQRTQQEDSAVYLCASSLGGTYGYTFGSGTRLTVV.

This clone occurred once. This sequence joins TRBV19 and TRBJ2-2; 8 bases fit TRBD2. The CDR3 is 13 amino acids. CDR1 is LNHDA, CDR2 SQIVND, per germline (reference sequence). Trimming cost V 8 bases and J 4 bases; bases outside gene matches: 3. The CDR3 nucleotides read TGTGCCAGTCGGCGGGGGGCCACCGGGGAGCTGTTTTTT. Its translation: CASRRGATGELFF.

This sequence joins TRBV7-9 and TRBJ2-7, with TRBD2 matching 8 bases. Germline V CDR1 and CDR2: SEHNR, FQNEAQ (reference sequence). The CDR3 totals 13 residues. V lost 5 bases, J lost 9 bases, and 9 bases stayed unmatched. The CDR3 region is CASSPQAGEGQYF. The CDR3 DNA reads as TGTGCCAGCAGCCCACAAGCGGGGGAAGGGCAGTACTTC.